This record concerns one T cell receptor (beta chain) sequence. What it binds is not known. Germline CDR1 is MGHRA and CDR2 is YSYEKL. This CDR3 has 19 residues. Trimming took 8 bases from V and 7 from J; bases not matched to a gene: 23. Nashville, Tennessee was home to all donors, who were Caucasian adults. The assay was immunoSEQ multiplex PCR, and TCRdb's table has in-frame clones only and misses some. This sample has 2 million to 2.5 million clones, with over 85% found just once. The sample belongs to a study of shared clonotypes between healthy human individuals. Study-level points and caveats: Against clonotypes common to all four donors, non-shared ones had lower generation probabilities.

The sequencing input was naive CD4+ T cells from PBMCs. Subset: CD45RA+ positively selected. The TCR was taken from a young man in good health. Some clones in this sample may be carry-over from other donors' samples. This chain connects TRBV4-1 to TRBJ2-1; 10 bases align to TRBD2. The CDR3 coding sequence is TGCGCCAGCGCCACACCGGGACTAGCGCTTAATGCGGGAGTAAATGAGCAGTTCTTC. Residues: CASATPGLALNAGVNEQFF.